The T cell receptor beta chain under discussion was sequenced for a study of shared clonotypes between healthy human individuals. Study-level results: Few donors limited the genetic and exposure-history diversity represented. Sampling included only blood; tissue repertoires likely differ.

The table came from immunoSEQ multiplex PCR; TCRdb's copy has only in-frame clones and leaves some out. This table holds a few hundred thousand clones, less than 80% found once. V trimming: 5 bases; J trimming: 5 bases; junction bases outside the gene matches: 5. Germline V gene data show CDR1 as LNHDA and CDR2 as SQIVND (reference sequence). The CDR3 length is 14 residues. A remark on this clone: Its antigen remains unidentified.

Donors were healthy HIV-negative adults without recent acute infections or vaccinations. The receptor comes from a middle-aged woman in good health. Some clones in this sample may be carry-over from other donors' samples. The chain has TRBV19 and TRBJ2-2; TRBD2 aligns across 7 bases. The specimen was PBMCs. CDR3 amino acids: CASSGRENTGELFF. In nucleotides, the CDR3 is TGTGCCAGTAGTGGGCGGGAGAATACCGGGGAGCTGTTTTTT.